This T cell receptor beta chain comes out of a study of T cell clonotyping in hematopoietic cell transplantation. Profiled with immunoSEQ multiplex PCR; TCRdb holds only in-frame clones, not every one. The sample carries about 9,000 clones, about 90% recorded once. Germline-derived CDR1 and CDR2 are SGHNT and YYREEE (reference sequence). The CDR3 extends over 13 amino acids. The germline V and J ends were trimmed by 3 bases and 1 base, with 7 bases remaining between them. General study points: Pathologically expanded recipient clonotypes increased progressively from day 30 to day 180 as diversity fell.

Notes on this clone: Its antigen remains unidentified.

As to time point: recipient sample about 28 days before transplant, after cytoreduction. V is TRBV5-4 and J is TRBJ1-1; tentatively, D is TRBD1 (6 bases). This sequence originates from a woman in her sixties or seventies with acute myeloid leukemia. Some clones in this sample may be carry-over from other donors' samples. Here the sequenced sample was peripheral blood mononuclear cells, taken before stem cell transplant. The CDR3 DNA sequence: TGTGCCAGCAGCTGGGACAAGAACACTGAAGCTTTCTTT. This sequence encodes CASSWDKNTEAFF. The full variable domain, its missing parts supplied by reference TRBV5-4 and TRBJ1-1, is ETGVTQSPTHLIKTRGQQVTLRCSSQSGHNTVSWYQQALGQGPQFIFQYYREEENGRGNFPPRFSGLQFPNYSSELNVNALELDDSALYLCASSWDKNTEAFFGQGTRLTVV.